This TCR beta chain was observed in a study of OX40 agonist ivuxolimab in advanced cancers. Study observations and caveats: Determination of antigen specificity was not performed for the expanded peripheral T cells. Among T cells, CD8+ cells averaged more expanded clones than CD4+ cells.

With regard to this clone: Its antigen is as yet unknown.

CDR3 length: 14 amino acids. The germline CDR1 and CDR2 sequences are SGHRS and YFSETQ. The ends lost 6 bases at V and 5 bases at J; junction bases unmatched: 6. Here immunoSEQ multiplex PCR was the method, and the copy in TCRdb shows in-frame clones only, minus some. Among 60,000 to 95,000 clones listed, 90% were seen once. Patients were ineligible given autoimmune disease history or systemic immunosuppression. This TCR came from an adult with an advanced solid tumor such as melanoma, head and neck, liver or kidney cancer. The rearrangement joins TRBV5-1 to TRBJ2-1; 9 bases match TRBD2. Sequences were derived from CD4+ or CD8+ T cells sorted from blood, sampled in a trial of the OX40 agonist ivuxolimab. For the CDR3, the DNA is TGCGCCAGCAACGTGATAGCGGGAGACAATGAGCAGTTCTTC. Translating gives CASNVIAGDNEQFF. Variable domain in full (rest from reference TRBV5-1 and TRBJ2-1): KAGVTQTPRYLIKTRGQQVTLSCSPISGHRSVSWYQQTPGQGLQFLFEYFSETQRNKGNFPGRFSGRQFSNSRSEMNVSTLELGDSALYLCASNVIAGDNEQFFGPGTRLTVL.